This entry features one T cell receptor beta chain sequence. Each patient supplied 1 to 8 pretreatment and on-treatment samples. Germline V gives CDR1 SGHNT, CDR2 YYREEE (reference sequence). Trimming took 4 bases from V and 6 from J; bases not matched to a gene: 4. The CDR3 is 13 residues long. These data come from a study of PD-L1 blockade in urothelial cancer. In the study overall: Patients took up atezolizumab in 2014 at 1,200 mg intravenously every 3 weeks. Samples came from 3 weeks, at the second dose, and 6 weeks into treatment. Each blood sample yielded a median of around 150,000 T cells.

This table comes from immunoSEQ multiplex PCR, and its TCRdb copy is limited to in-frame clones, with some not included. The table includes about 43,000 clones, 88% detected once. This specimen consisted of PBMCs, obtained around atezolizumab (anti-PD-L1) treatment. The TCR originated in a woman in her sixties with urothelial cancer. The V and J genes are TRBV5-4 and TRBJ1-5; 7 positions agree with TRBD1. CDR3 in amino acids: CASSIDRVQPQHF. CDR3 DNA: TGTGCCAGCAGCATAGACAGGGTTCAGCCCCAGCATTTT.